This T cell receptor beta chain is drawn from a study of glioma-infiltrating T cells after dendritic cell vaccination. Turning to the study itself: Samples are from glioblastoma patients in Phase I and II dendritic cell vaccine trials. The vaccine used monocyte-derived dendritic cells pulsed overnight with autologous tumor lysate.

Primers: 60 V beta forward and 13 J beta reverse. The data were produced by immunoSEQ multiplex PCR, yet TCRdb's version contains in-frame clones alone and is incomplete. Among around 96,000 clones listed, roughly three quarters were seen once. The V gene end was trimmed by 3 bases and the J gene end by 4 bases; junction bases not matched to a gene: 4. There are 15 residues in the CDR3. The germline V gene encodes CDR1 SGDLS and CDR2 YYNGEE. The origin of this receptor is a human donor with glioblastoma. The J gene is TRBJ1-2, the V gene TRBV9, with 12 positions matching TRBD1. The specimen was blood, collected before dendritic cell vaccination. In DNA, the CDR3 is TGTGCCAGCAGCGAGGGACAGGGGGCGGGCTATGGCTACACCTTC. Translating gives CASSEGQGAGYGYTF.